Listed here are 18 T cell receptor beta chains from one sample, sequenced in a study of shared clonotypes between healthy human individuals. Method: immunoSEQ multiplex PCR; TCRdb's copy keeps in-frame clones and lacks some. The sample records 950,000 to 1,100,000 clones, 60% to 80% being singletons. Sequenced material: memory CD4+ T cells sorted from blood. Stated subset: CD45RA-negative fraction. These receptor sequences come from a man in his late teens or twenties in good health.

V usage is TRBV9 and J usage is TRBJ2-1, with D unclear. V lost 3 bases and J lost 6, with 19 bases in between. Germline CDR1 SGDLS, CDR2 YYNGEE. This CDR3 spans 16 amino acids. CDR3 region: CASSAGLGDAGNEQFF. The CDR3 coding sequence is TGTGCCAGCAGCGCCGGCTTGGGTGATGCAGGCAATGAGCAGTTCTTC.

This chain joins TRBV28 and TRBJ1-3, with a weak D call TRBD1 (6 bases). Germline CDR1 and CDR2: MDHEN and SYDVKM. The V end lost 4 bases, the J end lost 6 bases, and 13 bases lay between the germline ends. The CDR3 is 14 residues long. The CDR3 loop reads CASSSQGLPNTIYF. CDR3 sequence (DNA): TGTGCCAGCAGTTCACAGGGTTTACCAAACACCATATATTTT.

Comment on this clone: At the DNA level, this CDR3 is encoded by other sequences in the same sample as well. The rearrangement uses TRBV5-1 and TRBJ1-6, with a possible D match to TRBD1 (6 bases). Trimming took off 0 bases at V and 6 bases at J, with 7 bases between the two ends. The CDR3 has 14 amino acids. Germline V gene sequence: CDR1 SGHRS, CDR2 YFSETQ. The CDR3 protein is CASSLGTANSPLHF. In DNA, the CDR3 is TGCGCCAGCAGCTTGGGGACAGCTAATTCACCCCTCCACTTT. The full variable domain, its missing parts supplied by reference TRBV5-1 and TRBJ1-6, is KAGVTQTPRYLIKTRGQQVTLSCSPISGHRSVSWYQQTPGQGLQFLFEYFSETQRNKGNFPGRFSGRQFSNSRSEMNVSTLELGDSALYLCASSLGTANSPLHFGNGTRLTVT.

The genes are TRBV30 and TRBJ1-1; no clear D. Trimming cost V 3 bases and J 3 bases, with 2 bases left between them. CDR1 is GTSNPN, CDR2 SVGIG, per germline (reference sequence). CDR3 length equals 10 residues. The CDR3 loop reads CAWRHTEAFF. The CDR3 DNA is TGTGCCTGGAGACACACTGAAGCTTTCTTT.

This clone was found once. Other DNA sequences in the sample encode the same CDR3. The V call is TRBV6-5, the J call TRBJ2-3; the match to TRBD1 covers 9 bases. CDR1 MNHEY and CDR2 SVGAGI come from the germline V gene. This CDR3 spans 13 amino acids. The trim removed 6 bases at V and 4 bases at J, leaving 2 bases unmatched. The CDR3 spells CASSRQGADTQYF. The CDR3 coding sequence is TGTGCCAGCAGCAGACAGGGGGCAGATACGCAGTATTTT.

The rearrangement uses TRBV6-1 and TRBJ1-1; 8 nucleotides match TRBD1. After removal of 5 bases from V and 0 bases from J, the junction contained 5 bases not matched to a gene. Germline V gene data show CDR1 as MNHNS and CDR2 as SASEGT. The length of the CDR3 is 15 residues. The CDR3 loop reads CASSWTGTMNTEAFF. Written as DNA, the CDR3 is TGTGCCAGCAGTTGGACAGGGACCATGAACACTGAAGCTTTCTTT.

The chain employs TRBV14 and TRBJ2-7, with TRBD1 matching over 7 bases. The CDR3 is 15 amino acids. The junction had 10 bases not matched to a gene; V was cut back by 4 bases and J by 4 bases. Germline values: CDR1 SGHDN, CDR2 FVKESK. This chain's CDR3 is CASSPAKGGIYEQYF. DNA for the CDR3: TGTGCCAGCAGCCCTGCGAAAGGGGGCATATACGAGCAGTACTTC. Looking up the rest from reference TRBV14 and TRBJ2-7 gives the full variable domain: EAGVTQFPSHSVIEKGQTVTLRCDPISGHDNLYWYRRVMGKEIKFLLHFVKESKQDESGMPNNRFLAERTGGTYSTLKVQPAELEDSGVYFCASSPAKGGIYEQYFGPGTRLTVT.

Note on this clone: Other DNA sequences in this specimen translate into the identical CDR3. The chain couples TRBV27 to TRBJ1-2; D is possibly TRBD1 (6 bases). Germline-derived CDR1 and CDR2 are MNHEY and SMNVEV (reference sequence). The CDR3 contains 12 residues. Trimming took off 5 bases at V and 8 bases at J, with 12 bases between the two ends. CDR3 nucleotides: TGTGCCAGCAGTACTACAGGGAGCGGCTACACCTTC. This sequence encodes CASSTTGSGYTF.

On this clone: Other DNA sequences of this sample code for an identical CDR3. This sequence joins TRBV11-3 and TRBJ2-3; 7 bases align to TRBD2. The CDR3 loop spans 15 amino acids. The germline gives CDR1 SGHNT, CDR2 YENEEA. With 3 bases clipped from V and 0 bases from J, the junction kept 3 bases outside the gene matches. The CDR3 is CASSLHSGSTDTQYF. The CDR3 nucleotides are TGTGCCAGCAGCTTGCATAGCGGGAGCACAGATACGCAGTATTTT.

This chain joins TRBV28 and TRBJ1-1; D is perhaps TRBD1 (6 bases). CDR3 length: 17 residues. Germline V gene data show CDR1 as MDHEN and CDR2 as SYDVKM. The ends were cut back, 5 bases at V and 1 base at J, with 20 bases in the middle. CDR3 sequence (DNA): TGTGCCAGCAGTCCGCCTTCTTCCGGGACACAGAACACTGAAGCTTTCTTT. It yields the protein CASSPPSSGTQNTEAFF.

The chain employs TRBV11-3 and TRBJ2-5; D is perhaps TRBD2 (6 bases). CDR1 is SGHNT, CDR2 YENEEA, per germline. This CDR3 region has 15 residues. V lost 3 bases, J lost 0 bases, and 11 bases lay in between. As DNA, the CDR3 is TGTGCCAGCAGCTTCAGGCGGGGTGACCAAGAGACCCAGTACTTC. Its translation: CASSFRRGDQETQYF.

This clone has just one count. V is TRBV5-4 and J is TRBJ1-2; 7 bases align to TRBD1. The CDR3 is 14 residues long. Germline CDR1 is SGHNT and CDR2 is YYREEE (reference sequence). V lost 4 bases, J lost 9 bases, and 12 bases stayed unmatched. CDR3 coding DNA: TGTGCCAGCAGCCTCCCGGGACAGTTCCGGAGCTACACCTTC. Protein product: CASSLPGQFRSYTF.

The chain recombines TRBV10-3 with TRBJ2-6, with D possibly being TRBD2 (5 bases). CDR3 length equals 15 residues. CDR1 is ENHRY and CDR2 is SYGVKD in the germline V gene. The V gene lost 11 bases and the J gene lost 0 bases, with 14 bases spanning the gap. CDR3 nucleotide sequence: TGTGCCTCAAGCGGCACTTCCTCTGGGGCCAACGTCCTGACTTTC. It is translated as CASSGTSSGANVLTF.

The chain couples TRBV2 to TRBJ1-6, with D uncertain. V was trimmed by 7 bases and J by 0 bases, leaving 7 bases between them. CDR3 length: 14 amino acids. Germline-derived CDR1 and CDR2 are SNHLY and FYNNEI. The CDR3 loop reads CASTADSYNSPLHF. The CDR3 nucleotides read TGTGCCAGCACGGCGGACTCCTATAATTCACCCCTCCACTTT.

The chain recombines TRBV11-2 with TRBJ2-3; 11 nucleotides agree with TRBD1. Trimming removed 6 bases from V and 5 bases from J; junction bases left unmatched: 7. The length of the CDR3 is 15 residues. Germline V gene data show CDR1 as SGHAT and CDR2 as FQNNGV. The CDR3 coding sequence is TGTGCCAGCAGTTATGGACAGGGGGCTAAAGATACGCAGTATTTT. Amino acid sequence: CASSYGQGAKDTQYF. Filled out from reference TRBV11-2 and TRBJ2-3, the complete variable domain reads EAGVAQSPRYKIIEKRQSVAFWCNPISGHATLYWYQQILGQGPKLLIQFQNNGVVDDSQLPKDRFSAERLKGVDSTLKIQPAKLEDSAVYLCASSYGQGAKDTQYFGPGTRLTVL.

The CDR3 coding sequence is TGTGCCAGCAGACCCGGGAGCGGGGGATACGAGCAGTACTTC. Protein product: CASRPGSGGYEQYF. The chain employs TRBV6-1 and TRBJ2-7; 8 bases are shared with TRBD2. The CDR3 length is 14 residues. V gave up 6 bases and J gave up 4 bases; unmatched junction bases: 8. Germline V CDR1 and CDR2: MNHNS, SASEGT.

To note about this clone: The junction does not match germline at one end; this may be a read error. This chain uses TRBV7-7 with TRBJ2-5, with 7 bases that match TRBD1. In germline, CDR1 is SSHAT, CDR2 FNYEAQ (reference sequence). The length of the CDR3 is 13 residues. The CDR3 region has the DNA TGTGCTAGCAGCCGGGACAGAAAAGAGACCCAGTACTTC. Protein product: CASSRDRKETQYF.

This clone has more than one count but fewer than ten. The rearrangement joins TRBV28 to TRBJ2-2, with 7 positions matching TRBD1. The CDR3 covers 15 residues. With 6 bases clipped from V and 5 bases from J, the junction kept 9 bases outside the gene matches. The germline V gene has CDR1 MDHEN and CDR2 SYDVKM. CDR3 sequence reads: CASRPQGYRTGELFF. The CDR3 DNA follows: TGTGCCAGCAGGCCACAGGGGTATCGTACCGGGGAGCTGTTTTTT.